The sample holds many counts of the clone carrying this T cell receptor (beta chain). Its antigen is not identified. Genomic DNA constituted the template upon which TCR beta VDJ and CDR3 profiling was performed. MiXCR was run by TCRdb on the reads, yielding one entry per CDR3 protein. The sample has approximately 120,000 distinct CDR3 sequences; almost 40% are singletons. The record originates from a study of CD8+CD57+ T cells in acquired aplastic anemia. Study overall: The average for DNA from sorted CD4+ and CD8+ cells was 3.2 ug. Study-level findings and limits: CD8+ Simpson's diversity in patients was not significantly different from that in controls.

All patients picked for sequencing had shown, by flow cytometry, an expansion of CD8+CD57+ cells. V was pared by 5 bases and J by 4 bases, with 11 bases of the junction left unmatched. CDR1 is PRHDT and CDR2 is FYEKMQ in the germline V gene (reference sequence). This CDR3 region has 16 residues. Sequencing used sorted CD4+, CD8+, or CD8+CD57+ T cells (not recorded which) from PBMCs. The receptor was derived from a human donor with aplastic anemia. V gene TRBV13 combines with J gene TRBJ2-3, with 8 bases fitting TRBD2. The chain's CDR3 is CASSTKRGGGSDTQYF. CDR3 nucleotide sequence: TGTGCCAGCAGCACAAAACGGGGGGGCGGCTCAGATACGCAGTATTTT.